These 29 T cell receptor beta chains were all obtained from the same sample, sequenced in a study of T cell repertoires in cytomegalovirus infection. Each CDR3 protein is one row after TCRdb ran MiXCR on the reads. The data contain about 300,000 distinct CDR3 sequences, under 30% of them singletons. Material: PBMCs. All receptors derive from a human donor in good health (CMV status not recorded). Some clones in this sample may be carry-over from other donors' samples.

This clonotype has more than one count but fewer than ten. The chain employs TRBV20-1 and TRBJ2-7; D not resolved. Trimming stripped 0 bases from V and 0 bases from J, with 6 bases between. Germline lookup yields CDR1 DFQATT and CDR2 SNEGSKA (reference sequence). This CDR3 has 13 amino acids. CDR3 DNA: TGCAGTGCTAGAGATCGTCTCTCCTACGAGCAGTACTTC. Residues: CSARDRLSYEQYF.

Only a few counts were recorded for this clonotype. The V call is TRBV6-6, the J call TRBJ2-7; TRBD2 is a possible D gene (7 bases). The germline V gene encodes CDR1 MNHNY and CDR2 SVGAGI (reference sequence). With 6 bases removed from V and 0 bases from J, the gap between germline ends came to 18 bases. The CDR3 has 16 residues. The CDR3 region has the DNA TGTGCCAGCAGCCAGACTGGCGGGGGCAGCTCCTACGAGCAGTACTTC. Protein sequence: CASSQTGGGSSYEQYF.

The V call is TRBV4-3, the J call TRBJ2-1, with 10 bases aligning to TRBD2. The CDR3 covers 14 residues. V was clipped by 3 bases and J by 12 bases; unmatched bases: 8. The germline gives CDR1 LGHNA, CDR2 YSLEER. This CDR3 is CASSQEIAGGGQFF. The CDR3 coding sequence is TGCGCCAGCAGCCAGGAAATAGCGGGAGGTGGGCAGTTCTTC.

This clonotype was picked up a small number of times. V usage is TRBV28 and J usage is TRBJ2-3; 10 nucleotides match TRBD2. This CDR3 has 17 amino acids. V shed 6 bases, J shed 4 bases, and the junction held 13 bases outside the gene matches. Germline V gives CDR1 MDHEN, CDR2 SYDVKM. CDR3 amino acids: CASRLASASGGPDTQYF. CDR3 sequence (DNA): TGTGCCAGCAGATTAGCTTCGGCTAGCGGGGGACCAGATACGCAGTATTTT.

This clonotype was detected only a few times. The chain links TRBV25-1 to TRBJ1-3; no firm D call. V dropped 1 base and J dropped 4 bases, with 14 bases sitting between them. This CDR3 contains 16 residues. Germline V gene lookup returns CDR1 MGHDK and CDR2 SYGVNS. The CDR3 loop is CASSESGQPWGNTIYF. The DNA for the CDR3 is TGTGCCAGCAGTGAATCGGGTCAGCCTTGGGGAAACACCATATATTTT.

This clonotype was seen only a few times. V and J are TRBV6-1 and TRBJ1-5; weak D call: TRBD1 (6 bases). Germline-derived CDR1 and CDR2 are MNHNS and SASEGT. The CDR3 runs 16 residues. V was cut by 2 bases and J by 2 bases, with 13 bases left in between. The CDR3 bases are TGTGCCAGCAGTGAATTCGGTTCAGGGGGCAATCAGCCCCAGCATTTT. Its translation: CASSEFGSGGNQPQHF.

This chain connects TRBV11-2 to TRBJ2-7; 10 nucleotides agree with TRBD2. With 0 bases clipped from V and 2 bases from J, the junction kept 4 bases outside the gene matches. CDR1 SGHAT and CDR2 FQNNGV come from the germline V gene. The CDR3 has 16 residues. CDR3 region: CASSLDLTSGTYEQYF. In DNA form, the CDR3 reads TGTGCCAGCAGCTTAGATCTCACTAGCGGGACCTACGAGCAGTACTTC.

This clonotype was observed many times. This chain joins TRBV7-8 and TRBJ2-4, with TRBD2 identical over 7 bases. CDR3 length equals 14 residues. Trimming cost V 2 bases and J 11 bases; bases outside gene matches: 9. CDR1 is SGHVS, CDR2 FQNEAQ, per germline. The CDR3 DNA follows: TGTGCCAGCAGCTTACTGGTAGGGGAGGGAGTTCAGTACTTC. It specifies CASSLLVGEGVQYF.

This chain uses TRBV5-1 with TRBJ2-5; D possibly corresponds to TRBD1 (6 bases). Germline lookup yields CDR1 SGHRS and CDR2 YFSETQ. This CDR3 spans 12 amino acids. Trimming left V 7 bases short and J 10 bases short, with 17 bases between. The CDR3 protein is CASDSNRERQYF. The CDR3 DNA reads as TGCGCCAGCGATTCCAACAGGGAGCGCCAGTACTTC.

The J gene is TRBJ1-2, the V gene TRBV28, with D maybe TRBD1 (5 bases). The germline gives CDR1 MDHEN, CDR2 SYDVKM. The CDR3 is 15 residues long. The germline V and J ends were trimmed by 4 bases and 5 bases, with 17 bases remaining between them. The CDR3 protein is CASSSDNRAGYGYTF. As DNA, the CDR3 is TGTGCCAGCAGTTCAGATAATCGAGCAGGGTATGGCTACACCTTC.

This clonotype was seen a few times. The V and J genes are TRBV7-4 and TRBJ2-5, with 11 bases lining up with TRBD2. The V and J ends lost 3 bases and 1 base, in that order; junction bases with no gene match: 4. The V gene's germline CDR1 is SGHVT and CDR2 SQSDAQ. This CDR3 spans 16 amino acids. The CDR3 region has the DNA TGTGCCAGCAGCTTTCTAGCGGGAGGCCCCCAAGAGACCCAGTACTTC. Protein sequence: CASSFLAGGPQETQYF.

This clonotype turned up a few times. The V and J genes are TRBV3-1 and TRBJ1-6; D might be TRBD1 (5 bases). Per germline, CDR1 LGHDT and CDR2 YNNKEL (reference sequence). V was pared by 6 bases and J by 10 bases, with 16 bases between. CDR3 size: 14 residues. This chain's CDR3 is CASRARGKGSPLHF. The CDR3 coding sequence is TGTGCCAGCAGGGCCCGGGGGAAGGGATCACCCCTCCACTTT.

V is TRBV18 and J is TRBJ2-1; D is tentatively TRBD1 or TRBD2 (5 bases each). V dropped 3 bases and J dropped 4 bases, with 10 bases sitting between them. Germline-derived CDR1 and CDR2 are KGHSH and LQKENI. The CDR3 is 14 residues long. CDR3 loop: CASSPGRPYNEQFF. The CDR3 DNA follows: TGTGCCAGCTCACCGGGACGACCATACAATGAGCAGTTCTTC. Variable domain in full (rest from reference TRBV18 and TRBJ2-1): NAGVMQNPRHLVRRRGQEARLRCSPMKGHSHVYWYRQLPEEGLKFMVYLQKENIIDESGMPKERFSAEFPKEGPSILRIQQVVRGDSAAYFCASSPGRPYNEQFFGPGTRLTVL.

There are many counts of this clonotype. The chain combines TRBV7-2 with TRBJ2-7; D gene uncertain. Germline values: CDR1 SGHTA, CDR2 FQGNSA. This CDR3 has 12 amino acids. Trimming pared 5 bases from V and 0 bases from J, leaving 5 bases between. The CDR3 sequence: CASSPSSYEQYF. For the CDR3, the DNA is TGTGCCAGCAGCCCAAGCTCCTACGAGCAGTACTTC.

This clonotype appeared many times. Here the CDR3 DNA reads TGTGCCAGCAGCTTTGGGGGGGATAGCAATCAGCCCCAGCATTTT. Its protein is CASSFGGDSNQPQHF. J is TRBJ1-5 and V is TRBV28, with D possibly matching TRBD1 (5 bases). There are 15 residues in the CDR3. Germline CDR1 is MDHEN and CDR2 is SYDVKM. Trimming cost V 6 bases and J 0 bases, with 12 bases left between them.

This clonotype showed up just a few times. The chain links TRBV14 to TRBJ1-1, with D perhaps TRBD1 (6 bases). CDR3 length equals 13 residues. Germline V CDR1 and CDR2: SGHDN, FVKESK. With 4 bases removed from V and 13 bases from J, the gap between germline ends came to 19 bases. As DNA, the CDR3 is TGTGCCAGCAGCCGAGACAGGTATCATGATGTTTTCTTT. Translating gives CASSRDRYHDVFF.

This clonotype was observed a handful of times. The chain recombines TRBV6-9 with TRBJ1-2; 7 positions agree with TRBD1. CDR1 is MNHGY, CDR2 SVAAGI, per germline. After removal of 0 bases from V and 2 bases from J, the junction contained 9 bases not matched to a gene. The length of the CDR3 is 17 residues. This CDR3 is CASSYSTDDRVNYGYTF. The CDR3 DNA follows: TGTGCCAGCAGTTATTCGACTGACGACAGGGTAAACTATGGCTACACCTTC.

This clonotype was found a few times. This sequence joins TRBV28 and TRBJ2-7; D gene uncertain. Trimming cost V 8 bases and J 2 bases, with 16 bases left between them. CDR3 length equals 14 residues. Germline V gene data show CDR1 as MDHEN and CDR2 as SYDVKM. The CDR3 DNA is TGTGCCAGCCAAAGCCCGAGCAGACCCTACGAGCAGTACTTC. Its protein is CASQSPSRPYEQYF.

This clonotype was recorded at least ten times. The chain combines TRBV7-2 with TRBJ2-2; TRBD2 might be the D (7 bases). Per the germline V gene, CDR1 is SGHTA and CDR2 is FQGNSA. Trimming shortened V by 3 bases and J by 4 bases, and 15 bases separated the two germline ends. This CDR3 is 16 amino acids long. In nucleotides, the CDR3 is TGTGCCAGCAGCTTGAGGGGGGGAACAAGCACCGGGGAGCTGTTTTTT. This codes for CASSLRGGTSTGELFF.

This clonotype came up a few times. The chain has TRBV7-2 and TRBJ1-1; D uncertain. The germline V gene has CDR1 SGHTA and CDR2 FQGNSA. V dropped 7 bases and J dropped 0 bases, with 12 bases sitting between them. The CDR3 loop spans 14 amino acids. DNA for the CDR3: TGTGCCAGCAAAAGGGTGGGGATGAACACTGAAGCTTTCTTT. This sequence encodes CASKRVGMNTEAFF.

This clonotype was picked up many times. The chain is built from TRBV7-2 and TRBJ2-5; 14 bases align to TRBD2. Germline trimming cut 4 bases from V and 5 bases from J; bases unmatched to any gene: 12. The CDR3 spans 18 residues. Germline lookup yields CDR1 SGHTA and CDR2 FQGNSA. The CDR3 sequence: CASSSGRTSGGTEETQYF. CDR3 bases: TGTGCCAGCAGCTCCGGTCGGACTAGCGGGGGGACAGAGGAGACCCAGTACTTC.

This clonotype showed up just a few times. The J gene is TRBJ1-5, the V gene TRBV28; D is uncertain. Trimming left V 2 bases short and J 2 bases short, with 10 bases between. Per germline, CDR1 MDHEN and CDR2 SYDVKM. The length of the CDR3 is 15 residues. The CDR3 region has the DNA TGTGCCAGCAGTTTACTTAGTGGAGGCAATCAGCCCCAGCATTTT. Its protein is CASSLLSGGNQPQHF.

This chain uses TRBV20-1 with TRBJ1-4, with 8 bases identical to TRBD1. CDR3 length: 15 residues. Trimming removed 3 bases from V and 6 bases from J; junction bases left unmatched: 9. Germline CDR1 DFQATT, CDR2 SNEGSKA (reference sequence). CDR3 nucleotides: TGCAGTGCTAGTGAGCCTCAGGGGGCTTATGAAAAACTGTTTTTT. Protein product: CSASEPQGAYEKLFF.

The V gene is TRBV11-2, the J gene TRBJ2-3; 10 bases are a match to TRBD1. The CDR3 spans 15 residues. Germline CDR1 is SGHAT and CDR2 is FQNNGV. The V and J ends lost 8 bases and 2 bases, in that order; junction bases with no gene match: 7. The CDR3, as DNA: TGTGCCAGCGGAAAAGACAGGGGGCCCACAGATACGCAGTATTTT. It translates to CASGKDRGPTDTQYF.

The V call is TRBV24-1, the J call TRBJ2-1, with 9 bases lining up with TRBD2. V was pared by 3 bases and J by 3 bases, with 5 bases of the junction left unmatched. The CDR3 loop spans 16 amino acids. Germline V lookup: CDR1 KGHDR, CDR2 SFDVKD. CDR3 loop: CATSDGSGSFYNEQFF. The CDR3 DNA sequence: TGTGCCACCAGTGATGGTAGCGGGAGTTTCTACAATGAGCAGTTCTTC.

This chain uses TRBV6-5 with TRBJ2-3; 15 nucleotides line up with TRBD2. Germline CDR1 reads MNHEY; CDR2 reads SVGAGI. The trim removed 4 bases at V and 1 base at J, leaving 9 bases unmatched. The CDR3 loop spans 19 amino acids. This CDR3 is CASSFGLAGGPRRTDTQYF. DNA for the CDR3: TGTGCCAGCAGTTTCGGACTAGCGGGGGGGCCCAGGCGCACAGATACGCAGTATTTT.

This clonotype was picked up many times. A much more abundant neighbour one base away suggests this may be a read error. V and J are TRBV7-2 and TRBJ2-7; D call uncertain. Germline-derived CDR1 and CDR2 are SGHTA and FQGNSA. The CDR3 contains 12 residues. V lost 4 bases and J 0 bases, leaving 4 bases between the germline ends. CDR3 sequence (DNA): TGTGCCAGCAGCTGGGACTCCTACGAGCAGTACTTC. It is translated as CASSWDSYEQYF.

Ten or more counts support this clonotype. The chain joins TRBV7-8 to TRBJ1-5; weak D call: TRBD1 (5 bases). The CDR3 totals 16 residues. The ends were cut back, 1 base at V and 0 bases at J, with 10 bases in the middle. Germline values: CDR1 SGHVS, CDR2 FQNEAQ. CDR3 bases: TGTGCCAGCAGCTTAGAGGGGCCGTATAGCAATCAGCCCCAGCATTTT. It translates to CASSLEGPYSNQPQHF. Complete variable domain (other parts from reference TRBV7-8 and TRBJ1-5): GAGVSQSPRYKVAKRGQDVALRCDPISGHVSLFWYQQALGQGPEFLTYFQNEAQLDKSGLPSDRFFAERPEGSVSTLKIQRTQQEDSAVYLCASSLEGPYSNQPQHFGDGTRLSIL.

The genes are TRBV20-1 and TRBJ1-1; D gene ambiguous. V was trimmed by 3 bases and J by 6 bases, leaving 17 bases between them. Germline V lookup: CDR1 DFQATT, CDR2 SNEGSKA (reference sequence). This CDR3 contains 14 residues. The CDR3 loop is CSASQPAWSAEAFF. DNA of the CDR3: TGCAGTGCTAGTCAACCTGCGTGGAGCGCTGAAGCTTTCTTT.